A single sample gave rise to the 13 T cell receptor beta chains below, sequenced in a study of radiotherapy plus CTLA-4 blockade in lung cancer. Some clones are missing from TCRdb's copy, which holds only in-frame ones; the method was immunoSEQ multiplex PCR. The table lists tens of thousands of clones, around 83% of them singletons. Material: peripheral blood, obtained from a patient treated with radiotherapy plus ipilimumab. These TCRs come from a human donor with non-small cell lung cancer who had stable disease on radiotherapy plus ipilimumab.

The chain couples TRBV5-1 to TRBJ2-5; possibly TRBD1 for D (6 bases). The DNA end lines up better with TRBJ2-7; the J call may be wrong. The germline V gene has CDR1 SGHRS and CDR2 YFSETQ. The CDR3 runs to 14 residues. Here the CDR3 reads CASSSRDKSYEQYF. CDR3 coding DNA: TGCGCCAGCAGCTCCCGGGACAAGAGCTACGAGCAGTACTTC.

This clone was seen a handful of times. The chain uses TRBV7-9 and TRBJ2-7, with no clear D. Germline assignment: CDR1 SEHNR and CDR2 FQNEAQ (reference sequence). Trimming took off 6 bases at V and 2 bases at J, with 11 bases between the two ends. The length of the CDR3 is 13 residues. The DNA for the CDR3 is TGTGCCAGCAGGGCGGTAGGCCCCTACGAGCAGTACTTC. Protein product: CASRAVGPYEQYF.

This chain links TRBV6-5 with TRBJ2-6; tentatively, D is TRBD1 (5 bases). Trimming pared 7 bases from V and 2 bases from J, leaving 9 bases between. CDR3 length: 14 amino acids. Germline CDR1 is MNHEY and CDR2 is SVGAGI. CDR3 sequence reads: CASTSGTGANVLTF. The CDR3, as DNA: TGTGCCAGCACCTCAGGGACTGGGGCCAACGTCCTGACTTTC.

The V gene is TRBV5-1, the J gene TRBJ2-1; 8 bases match TRBD2. The CDR3 contains 15 residues. CDR1 and CDR2 from the germline V gene are SGHRS and YFSETQ. Germline trimming cut 0 bases from V and 6 bases from J; bases unmatched to any gene: 5. In DNA, the CDR3 is TGCGCCAGCAGCTTGGCCGACCTAGCGGGCAATGAGCAGTTCTTC. It codes for CASSLADLAGNEQFF.

CDR3 nucleotides: TGCGCCAGCAGGCCTAGCGGGGTGGCCGGGGAGCTGTTTTTT. Translating gives CASRPSGVAGELFF. The chain carries TRBV10-2 and TRBJ2-2; 9 bases are a match to TRBD2. Losses at the gene ends were 6 bases for V and 6 bases for J; bases not matched to a gene: 5. This CDR3 spans 14 amino acids. The germline V gene encodes CDR1 WSHSY and CDR2 SAAADI.

The chain is built from TRBV2 and TRBJ2-3; TRBD2 matches at 8 bases. In germline, CDR1 is SNHLY, CDR2 FYNNEI. The CDR3 is 15 residues long. Trimming at V came to 7 bases and at J to 4 bases, leaving 10 bases not matched to a gene. Here the CDR3 reads CASKERGPRADTQYF. The CDR3 DNA is TGTGCCAGCAAGGAGCGGGGGCCCAGGGCAGATACGCAGTATTTT.

V usage is TRBV9 and J usage is TRBJ2-5; 10 nucleotides line up with TRBD2. J was trimmed by 5 bases and V by 0 bases; bases with no gene match: 4. The CDR3 consists of 15 residues. The germline gives CDR1 SGDLS, CDR2 YYNGEE. The CDR3 reads CASSVAGLAWETQYF. DNA for the CDR3: TGTGCCAGCAGCGTAGCGGGACTAGCGTGGGAGACCCAGTACTTC.

The V call is TRBV2, the J call TRBJ1-6; D might be TRBD1 (6 bases). Trimming cost V 8 bases and J 0 bases, with 14 bases left between them. The germline V gene encodes CDR1 SNHLY and CDR2 FYNNEI. The CDR3 is 16 residues long. CDR3 residues: CASHGQFSSYNSPLHF. The CDR3 DNA sequence: TGTGCCAGCCATGGACAGTTCAGCTCCTATAATTCACCCCTCCACTTT.

V gene TRBV10-3 combines with J gene TRBJ1-5; D is possibly TRBD1 (6 bases). V was cut by 5 bases and J by 0 bases, with 11 bases left in between. This CDR3 region has 15 residues. The germline CDR1 and CDR2 sequences are ENHRY and SYGVKD. In nucleotides, the CDR3 is TGTGCCATCAGTAAGGACAGCTTTAGCAATCAGCCCCAGCATTTT. Translated, it gives CAISKDSFSNQPQHF.

The chain is built from TRBV5-1 and TRBJ1-2; D might be TRBD1 (5 bases). The germline V gene encodes CDR1 SGHRS and CDR2 YFSETQ. V lost 4 bases and J 0 bases, leaving 10 bases between the germline ends. The CDR3 totals 14 residues. The CDR3 reads CASSLDTSNYGYTF. In DNA form, the CDR3 reads TGCGCCAGCAGCCTGGACACCTCTAACTATGGCTACACCTTC.

The chain employs TRBV28 and TRBJ2-7; D not resolved. Germline V gives CDR1 MDHEN, CDR2 SYDVKM. The CDR3 has 13 residues. V gave up 2 bases and J gave up 3 bases, with 8 bases separating them. In nucleotides, the CDR3 is TGTGCCAGCAGTTTAACACCGATCTACGAGCAGTACTTC. Translation gives CASSLTPIYEQYF.

This clone was picked up a small number of times. The chain links TRBV6-1 to TRBJ2-1, with no clear D. Trimming took off 6 bases at V and 5 bases at J, with 5 bases between the two ends. Per germline, CDR1 MNHNS and CDR2 SASEGT. This CDR3 comprises 11 residues. DNA for the CDR3: TGTGCCAGCAGGGCCAACAATGAGCAGTTCTTC. Its protein product is CASRANNEQFF.

The rearrangement links TRBV11-2 to TRBJ2-1; the D gene is possibly TRBD1 (5 bases). There are 15 residues in the CDR3. Trimming removed 6 bases from V and 6 bases from J, with 18 bases in between. Germline CDR1 and CDR2: SGHAT and FQNNGV. This CDR3 is CASRSGQGPVNEQFF. The CDR3 nucleotides read TGTGCCAGCAGGTCGGGTCAGGGTCCAGTCAATGAGCAGTTCTTC.